This TCR beta chain was documented in a study of T-cell reconstitution after alpha-beta-depleted transplantation in children. The V end was cut by 1 base, the J end by 1 base, with 14 bases between. This CDR3 is 16 amino acids long. Looked up from germline, CDR1 is SGHRS and CDR2 is YFSETQ. It was with unique molecular identifiers that the TCRbeta library was prepared. TCRdb analysed the PCR reads with MiXCR anew, one entry per CDR3 protein. The sample has hundreds of thousands of distinct CDR3 sequences; approximately 17% are singletons. The sequence was obtained from a human donor who donated a stem cell graft to a child with acute myeloid leukemia. The V gene is TRBV5-1, the J gene TRBJ2-5, with D possibly being TRBD2 (6 bases). This material consisted of PBMCs from the stem cell graft donor, taken from the stem cell graft. The CDR3 here is CASSLSAGTFQETQYF. The CDR3 bases are TGCGCCAGCAGCTTGTCAGCGGGCACCTTCCAAGAGACCCAGTACTTC. The full variable domain, with the rest looked up from reference TRBV5-1 and TRBJ2-5, is KAGVTQTPRYLIKTRGQQVTLSCSPISGHRSVSWYQQTPGQGLQFLFEYFSETQRNKGNFPGRFSGRQFSNSRSEMNVSTLELGDSALYLCASSLSAGTFQETQYFGPGTRLLVL.